What follows are 16 T cell receptor beta chains derived from one specimen sequenced in a study of T cells in localized non-small cell lung cancer. TCRdb keeps only in-frame clones here, not all; method: immunoSEQ multiplex PCR. The table shows 72,000 or so clones, with almost 85% occurring only once. The material was peripheral blood, obtained before any cancer treatment. These receptors came from a female donor of 60 years or more with stage I lung adenocarcinoma.

The gene calls are TRBV6-5 and TRBJ1-2; D unresolved. Trimming shortened V by 0 bases and J by 3 bases, and 8 bases separated the two germline ends. The CDR3 consists of 14 residues. Germline CDR1 reads MNHEY; CDR2 reads SVGAGI. CDR3 nucleotides: TGTGCCAGCAGTTACTCGAGGCAGGACTATGGCTACACCTTC. Its translation: CASSYSRQDYGYTF.

The V gene is TRBV7-9, the J gene TRBJ1-4, with 8 bases aligning to TRBD1. This CDR3 is built from 15 residues. J lost 5 bases, V lost 3 bases, and 5 bases had no gene match. Per germline, CDR1 SEHNR and CDR2 FQNEAQ (reference sequence). CDR3 in amino acids: CASSLAQGGNEKLFF. The CDR3 coding sequence is TGTGCCAGCAGCTTGGCACAGGGGGGAAATGAAAAACTGTTTTTT. Full variable domain (missing parts from reference TRBV7-9 and TRBJ1-4): DTGVSQNPRHKITKRGQNVTFRCDPISEHNRLYWYRQTLGQGPEFLTYFQNEAQLEKSRLLSDRFSAERPKGSFSTLEIQRTEQGDSAMYLCASSLAQGGNEKLFFGSGTQLSVL.

J is TRBJ2-7 and V is TRBV6-1; 9 nucleotides line up with TRBD1. With V trimmed by 7 bases and J by 6 bases, 7 bases remained unmatched. Germline assignment: CDR1 MNHNS and CDR2 SASEGT. The CDR3 runs to 13 residues. DNA for the CDR3: TGTGCCAGCAAGGGGACAGGGTCGTCCGAGCAGTACTTC. This encodes CASKGTGSSEQYF.

V is TRBV6-5 and J is TRBJ1-2; 7 bases are a match to TRBD1. V lost 6 bases, J lost 4 bases, and 8 bases stayed unmatched. The germline V gene encodes CDR1 MNHEY and CDR2 SVGAGI. The CDR3 runs 14 residues. CDR3: CASSPDRDFYGYTF. CDR3 DNA: TGTGCCAGCAGCCCTGACAGGGATTTCTATGGCTACACCTTC.

This clone was observed once. This CDR3 reads CSVEKGNTIYF. CDR3 coding DNA: TGCAGCGTTGAGAAGGGAAACACCATATATTTT. The chain couples TRBV29-1 to TRBJ1-3; D gene uncertain. CDR3 size: 11 residues. Per germline, CDR1 SQVTM and CDR2 ANQGSEA. V lost 3 bases to trimming and J lost 4 bases, with 4 bases between them. The variable domain in full, with the rest retrieved from reference TRBV29-1 and TRBJ1-3, is SAVISQKPSRDICQRGTSLTIQCQVDSQVTMMFWYRQQPGQSLTLIATANQGSEATYESGFVIDKFPISRPNLTFSTLTVSNMSPEDSSIYLCSVEKGNTIYFGEGSWLTVV.

This chain joins TRBV6-1 and TRBJ2-1, with TRBD2 matching 8 bases. J lost 8 bases, V lost 7 bases, and 13 bases had no gene match. Germline V gene lookup returns CDR1 MNHNS and CDR2 SASEGT. CDR3 length: 15 residues. As DNA, the CDR3 is TGTGCCAGCACCAGACCGGGACTAGGGGGAGATGAGCAGTTCTTC. Its protein is CASTRPGLGGDEQFF.

The chain joins TRBV18 to TRBJ2-1; TRBD2 agrees at 9 bases. Trimming removed 3 bases from V and 3 bases from J; junction bases left unmatched: 6. The CDR3 is 16 residues long. Germline V gives CDR1 KGHSH, CDR2 LQKENI. CDR3 bases: TGTGCCAGCTCACCGATTGAGCGGGGGGACTACAATGAGCAGTTCTTC. Its protein product is CASSPIERGDYNEQFF. The whole variable domain, filled in from reference TRBV18 and TRBJ2-1, reads NAGVMQNPRHLVRRRGQEARLRCSPMKGHSHVYWYRQLPEEGLKFMVYLQKENIIDESGMPKERFSAEFPKEGPSILRIQQVVRGDSAAYFCASSPIERGDYNEQFFGPGTRLTVL.

This clone was counted between two and nine times. The genes are TRBV2 and TRBJ2-1; D ambiguous. CDR1 and CDR2 (germline): SNHLY, FYNNEI. Deletions cut 4 bases from V and 10 bases from J, with 14 bases between. The CDR3 runs to 13 residues. CDR3 bases: TGTGCCAGCAGTGTTACTCCCGAAGGCGAGCAGTTCTTC. This gives the protein CASSVTPEGEQFF.

CDR3 bases: TGTGCCATCGGTGCAGGGCTGGGCTACACCTTC. It yields the protein CAIGAGLGYTF. The chain links TRBV10-3 to TRBJ1-2; D perhaps matches TRBD1 (5 bases). CDR3 size: 11 residues. Trimming shortened V by 8 bases and J by 8 bases, and 12 bases separated the two germline ends. Germline lookup yields CDR1 ENHRY and CDR2 SYGVKD.

V gene TRBV28 combines with J gene TRBJ1-1; possibly TRBD1 for D (6 bases). The CDR3 consists of 14 residues. Germline V CDR1 and CDR2: MDHEN, SYDVKM. V was clipped by 10 bases and J by 0 bases, with 15 bases between them. Here the CDR3 DNA reads TGTGCCACCTCTACGGGGGCCCTGAACACTGAAGCTTTCTTT. This encodes CATSTGALNTEAFF. Together with reference TRBV28 and TRBJ1-1, the CDR3 gives the full variable domain: DVKVTQSSRYLVKRTGEKVFLECVQDMDHENMFWYRQDPGLGLRLIYFSYDVKMKEKGDIPEGYSVSREKKERFSLILESASTNQTSMYLCATSTGALNTEAFFGQGTRLTVV.

The chain has TRBV19 and TRBJ1-4; TRBD1 is a possible D gene (6 bases). Germline CDR1 and CDR2: LNHDA and SQIVND (reference sequence). V lost 5 bases and J 0 bases, leaving 13 bases between the germline ends. The CDR3 is 16 residues long. The CDR3 DNA reads TGTGCCAGTAGTGCACTCGGACAGACAACTAATGAAAAACTGTTTTTT. It codes for CASSALGQTTNEKLFF.

This chain connects TRBV10-2 to TRBJ2-7; D is undetermined. V lost 6 bases and J lost 2, with 8 bases in between. In germline, CDR1 is WSHSY, CDR2 SAAADI. The CDR3 runs to 12 residues. CDR3 protein: CASSALTYEQYF. CDR3 nucleotide sequence: TGCGCCAGCAGCGCACTAACCTACGAGCAGTACTTC.

This sequence joins TRBV9 and TRBJ2-1; possible D gene TRBD2, 6 bases. V dropped 3 bases and J dropped 5 bases, with 21 bases sitting between them. The CDR3 has 17 residues. Per germline, CDR1 SGDLS and CDR2 YYNGEE. Here the CDR3 DNA reads TGTGCCAGCAGCGCTAGCCGATTTCAGGGCGGGAACAATGAGCAGTTCTTC. Protein: CASSASRFQGGNNEQFF.

V usage is TRBV19 and J usage is TRBJ1-1; D remains ambiguous. V shed 1 base and J shed 4 bases, with 7 bases lying between them. The CDR3 consists of 13 residues. Germline values: CDR1 LNHDA, CDR2 SQIVND (reference sequence). The CDR3 DNA reads as TGTGCCAGTAGTATAGTAACGGGCACTGAAGCTTTCTTT. It is translated as CASSIVTGTEAFF. Full variable domain (remainder filled in from reference TRBV19 and TRBJ1-1): DGGITQSPKYLFRKEGQNVTLSCEQNLNHDAMYWYRQDPGQGLRLIYYSQIVNDFQKGDIAEGYSVSREKKESFPLTVTSAQKNPTAFYLCASSIVTGTEAFFGQGTRLTVV.

The V and J genes are TRBV5-4 and TRBJ1-1; possibly TRBD1 for D (5 bases). The CDR3 covers 14 residues. Trimming took 0 bases from V and 1 from J, leaving 7 bases between them. Germline CDR1 and CDR2: SGHNT and YYREEE (reference sequence). The CDR3 DNA reads TGTGCCAGCAGCTTGGGACAGCGGAACACTGAAGCTTTCTTT. Its protein is CASSLGQRNTEAFF.

The V and J genes are TRBV7-8 and TRBJ1-5; the D gene is possibly TRBD1 (6 bases). This CDR3 comprises 17 residues. Germline values: CDR1 SGHVS, CDR2 FQNEAQ. V lost 4 bases, J lost 0 bases, and 16 bases lay in between. The CDR3: CASSSVDSWYSNQPQHF. The CDR3 bases are TGTGCCAGCAGCTCCGTGGACAGCTGGTATAGCAATCAGCCCCAGCATTTT.